The clone carrying this T cell receptor beta chain was seen many times. Construction of TCR beta libraries relied on iRepertoire HTBI primers and on Arm-PCR targeting CDR3 regions. TCRdb redid the calling of the multiplex PCR reads with MiXCR, one entry per CDR3 protein. Found here are around 500,000 distinct CDR3 sequences, around 13% of them singletons; the top ten hold around 10%. The data were taken from a study of regulatory T cells in long-lasting Graves disease. The sample's time point: newly diagnosed GD, antithyroid drugs for less than 3 months. The TCR library was made from RNA extracted from PBMCs. This sample was also put to use in a study of T cells in Graves' hyperthyroidism and ophthalmopathy.

This sequence originates from a woman aged 25-40 years with Graves disease. The sample consisted of peripheral blood mononuclear cells (PBMCs), taken at new diagnosis, from a patient treated with antithyroid drugs.

CDR3 sequence reads: CASSYRTGYEQYF. The CDR3 DNA reads TGTGCCAGCAGTTACCGGACAGGGTACGAGCAGTACTTC. The V call is TRBV6-5, the J call TRBJ2-7; 8 positions match TRBD1. The CDR3 has 13 residues. V lost 2 bases and J lost 4; bases outside the gene matches: 1. Germline V gene data show CDR1 as MNHEY and CDR2 as SVGAGI.